This T cell receptor beta chain derives from a study of blood T cell repertoires in COVID-19 (dated by TCRdb to about 2020). For the study in its entirety: Samples covering the acute and convalescent phases of COVID-19 were provided by collaborators in the United States, Italy and Spain. Samples came from the ongoing ImmuneRACE study (first 160 participants) plus 1,254 subjects from 6 global collaborators. Sample metadata almost always included a de-identified subject ID, COVID-19 status, age in years and sex. Subjects who had been exposed to COVID-19, were actively infected with it, or had recovered from it provided the deeply sampled blood TCRbeta repertoires that made up the dataset. Where available, HLA class I and class II types were obtained from metadata supplied by the sample provider rather than from assay-based typing. The prospective study material was composed of cDNA or gDNA derived from T cells, B-cell-depleted T cells, or PBMCs. The repertoires were released in a freely available public database intended as a resource for research on the immune response to SARS-CoV-2.

The immunoSEQ Assay, a bias-controlled multiplex PCR, was used to amplify TCRbeta CDR3 regions from genomic DNA. As for the authors' bioinformatics: Nucleated cell counts per sample were estimated from amplification of reference gene primers within the assay. To quantify the absolute abundance of each unique TCRbeta CDR3 rearrangement, sequence reads were collapsed and filtered. For each sample, productive Simpson clonality was calculated by taking the square root of Simpson's diversity index across productive rearrangements. TCRdb provides this immuneACCESS table in a form limited to in-frame rearrangements. Some clones are lacking; in checked studies, under half of them reflect an unresolved V gene, and why the rest are absent is not known. The DNA gave D and trimming, while V, J and clone size come from that table. The sample includes 280,000 or so clones, with roughly 88% observed a single time. The ten biggest clones cover more than 2% of the sample.

With respect to this clone: There is no known antigen for this receptor. Qualities for individual bases were not recorded, and no much larger clone is one base off.

In the prospective study, participants were about 18 to 95 years old, resided in approximately 25 geographic areas of the United States, and were enrolled through a virtual design. To assign participants to cohorts, the prospective study relied on clinical history that participants themselves reported in a screening survey and a study questionnaire. Recovered participants in ImmuneRACE Cohort 3 were defined by two consecutive negative NP/OP PCR tests, clearance by a healthcare professional, or resolution of symptoms. Mobile phlebotomists in the prospective study collected whole blood, serum and a nasopharyngeal or oropharyngeal swab from every participant. Participants in the prospective study had the option to provide additional blood draws and questionnaires over a 2-month period. Prospective study blood samples were shipped either frozen or at room temperature before DNA extraction. In the germline V gene, CDR1 corresponds to MNHEY and CDR2 to SVGAGI. From the cysteine up to the phenylalanine, the CDR3 has a length of 14 residues. CDR3 DNA only is kept here, 42 bases in frame from base 1. V loses 0 bases, J loses 4 bases, and the germline ends lie 8 bases apart.

The research as a whole found: The quantity of clinical and demographic metadata differed by source and by participant and was supplied without curation.

Sequenced: PBMCs or T cells enriched from blood (not recorded which). This TCR was recovered from a man aged 30 to 45 who had recovered from COVID-19. The chain joins TRBV6-5 to TRBJ2-3; a confident D gene designation cannot be given. The nucleotides are TGTGCCAGCAGTTACTCGATAGCCCCAGATACGCAGTATTTT. Translated, this gives CASSYSIAPDTQYF.